The sequence of this TCR beta chain was determined in a study of shared clonotypes between healthy human individuals. The CDR3 is made up of 15 amino acids. CDR1 is MNHEY, CDR2 SMNVEV, per germline (reference sequence). V was pared by 5 bases and J by 6 bases, with 12 bases of the junction left unmatched. Notes on this clone: Its target is not known.

TCRdb keeps only in-frame clones here, not all; method: immunoSEQ multiplex PCR. The data show about 79,000 clones, with under 65% seen just once and around 50% held by the top ten. Study outcomes and limitations: Naive CD4 clonotypes were shared across a handful of donors at around 5%. The small donor group covered limited genetic and exposure diversity.

The chain uses TRBV27 and TRBJ2-7, with TRBD2 matching 8 bases. The receptor was isolated from a man aged 30 to 39 in good health. The sequenced sample was memory CD8+ T cells sorted from blood. Subset: CD45RO+ cells pooled with CCR7-negative TemRA cells. Here the CDR3 reads CASSPRGSGTFEQYF. CDR3 nucleotides: TGTGCCAGCAGTCCCCGTGGTAGCGGGACTTTCGAGCAGTACTTC.